A single sample is the source of the 22 T cell receptor beta chains below, sequenced in a study of neurological immune-mediated disorders. Time point meaning: longitudinal time-point 1 (baseline). TCRdb reprocessed the 5' RACE reads via MiXCR and lists one record per CDR3 protein. The table has around 49,000 distinct CDR3 sequences, 10% seen once. Material: PBMCs. The receptors stem from a woman aged 40-49 years in good health.

The sample holds many counts of this clonotype. The V gene is TRBV5-1, the J gene TRBJ2-7; 9 nucleotides align to TRBD1. V lost 4 bases to trimming and J lost 3 bases; unmatched junction nucleotides: 8. CDR1 is SGHRS and CDR2 is YFSETQ in the germline V gene. The CDR3 spans 15 residues. CDR3 DNA sequence: TGCGCCAGCAGCAGCGGGACAGGGAAACTCTACGAGCAGTACTTC. It yields the protein CASSSGTGKLYEQYF.

Ten or more counts support this clonotype. This chain joins TRBV4-3 and TRBJ2-1, with 8 bases lining up with TRBD2. Germline assignment: CDR1 LGHNA and CDR2 YSLEER. The CDR3 runs 16 residues. V lost 3 bases, J lost 3 bases, and 7 bases stayed unmatched. The CDR3 sequence: CASSHTGTRGYNEQFF. DNA of the CDR3: TGCGCCAGCAGCCATACCGGGACTAGAGGCTACAATGAGCAGTTCTTC.

This clonotype was observed many times. The chain links TRBV18 to TRBJ1-5; the match to TRBD1 covers 8 bases. Germline loops: CDR1 KGHSH, CDR2 LQKENI. This CDR3 spans 15 amino acids. Trimming took 3 bases from V and 4 from J; bases not matched to a gene: 5. The CDR3 coding sequence is TGTGCCAGCTCACCTACAACAGGGGGAAATCAGCCCCAGCATTTT. Amino acids: CASSPTTGGNQPQHF.

This clonotype was seen ten or more times. The chain uses TRBV5-5 and TRBJ1-4; 9 nucleotides line up with TRBD1. The CDR3 totals 16 residues. Per the germline V gene, CDR1 is SGHKS and CDR2 is YYEKEE (reference sequence). J was trimmed by 8 bases and V by 3 bases; bases with no gene match: 11. CDR3 sequence: CASSWSTGTGREKLFF. The CDR3 nucleotides read TGTGCCAGCAGCTGGTCCACCGGGACAGGGCGCGAAAAACTGTTTTTT.

In this sample, this clonotype turned up many times. V and J are TRBV9 and TRBJ1-1, with TRBD1 matching 9 bases. The germline gives CDR1 SGDLS, CDR2 YYNGEE. The CDR3 sequence is 16 residues long. V was clipped by 0 bases and J by 5 bases; unmatched bases: 8. Written as DNA, the CDR3 is TGTGCCAGCAGCGTAGGTCCGGGACAGGGCGGTACTGAAGCTTTCTTT. As protein: CASSVGPGQGGTEAFF.

This clonotype was picked up many times. The chain employs TRBV5-1 and TRBJ2-7; D call uncertain. The CDR3 has 13 amino acids. Germline V gives CDR1 SGHRS, CDR2 YFSETQ. Trimming took 2 bases from V and 3 from J, leaving 9 bases between them. The CDR3 sequence is CASSLESGYEQYF. CDR3 nucleotide sequence: TGCGCCAGCAGCTTAGAATCAGGCTACGAGCAGTACTTC.

This clonotype was observed at least ten times. The chain joins TRBV5-1 to TRBJ1-1; D may be TRBD1 (5 bases). Germline-derived CDR1 and CDR2 are SGHRS and YFSETQ. CDR3 length: 14 amino acids. V dropped 4 bases and J dropped 4 bases, with 14 bases sitting between them. This CDR3 is CASSHGGIGTEAFF. CDR3 nucleotide sequence: TGCGCCAGCAGCCATGGGGGGATCGGCACTGAAGCTTTCTTT.

This clonotype was counted many times. The chain joins TRBV20-1 to TRBJ2-2; D is unclear. V gave up 0 bases and J gave up 3 bases, with 20 bases separating them. The CDR3 runs 18 residues. Germline V gene data show CDR1 as DFQATT and CDR2 as SNEGSKA (reference sequence). CDR3: CSARDSGKGLGHTGELFF. For the CDR3, the DNA is TGCAGTGCTAGAGACTCCGGAAAGGGTCTAGGCCACACCGGGGAGCTGTTTTTT.

Regarding this clonotype: Germline and junction disagree at one end, which may indicate a read error. The chain recombines TRBV5-1 with TRBJ2-7, with TRBD1 matching over 7 bases. Germline V gene lookup returns CDR1 SGHRS and CDR2 YFSETQ. The CDR3 consists of 16 residues. CDR3: CASSLLAGGSTYEQCF. For the CDR3, the DNA is TGTGCCAGCAGCTTGTTGGCAGGGGGATCCACCTACGAGCAGTGCTTC.

This clonotype was recorded at least ten times. The chain couples TRBV20-1 to TRBJ1-5; possible D gene TRBD1, 5 bases. Deletions cut 0 bases from V and 9 bases from J, with 18 bases between. Germline V gives CDR1 DFQATT, CDR2 SNEGSKA (reference sequence). CDR3 length: 15 residues. The CDR3 DNA follows: TGCAGTGCTAGAGATCGCGGGGACCTCCTGCGGCCCCAGCATTTT. Translated: CSARDRGDLLRPQHF.

As to this clonotype: The junction differs from germline at one of its ends, possibly a read error. J is TRBJ1-2 and V is TRBV5-1; no definite D call. This CDR3 has 14 residues. Germline V lookup: CDR1 SGHRS, CDR2 YFSETQ. The CDR3 is CASNLATDGAGHTF. CDR3 coding DNA: TGCGCCAGCAACTTGGCGACCGATGGAGCGGGCCACACCTTC.

Ten or more counts support this clonotype. The chain combines TRBV9 with TRBJ1-3; TRBD1 is a possible D gene (6 bases). The V gene's germline CDR1 is SGDLS and CDR2 YYNGEE. The CDR3 has 16 residues. Trimming stripped 0 bases from V and 3 bases from J, with 13 bases between. CDR3: CASSVGAGTFGNTIYF. CDR3 bases: TGTGCCAGCAGCGTAGGGGCAGGGACATTTGGAAACACCATATATTTT.

This clonotype was observed many times. This sequence joins TRBV10-1 and TRBJ2-1; 10 bases are shared with TRBD2. Germline V gene sequence: CDR1 WNHNN, CDR2 SYGVQD (reference sequence). The CDR3 spans 15 residues. The V and J ends lost 3 bases and 8 bases, in that order; junction bases with no gene match: 7. DNA of the CDR3: TGCGCCAGCAGTGATCAGCGGGGGGGTGGCGATGAGCAGTTCTTC. Protein sequence: CASSDQRGGGDEQFF.

This clonotype was counted at least ten times. The rearrangement uses TRBV12-3 or TRBV12-4 and TRBJ2-3; tentatively, D is TRBD1 or TRBD2 (9 bases each). This CDR3 comprises 18 residues. With 6 bases removed from V and 6 bases from J, the gap between germline ends came to 28 bases. CDR3 DNA sequence: TGTGCCAGCAGAGGGACAGGGCTCCCTAGCGGGGCAGTGGATACGCAGTATTTT. It specifies CASRGTGLPSGAVDTQYF.

This clonotype was detected many times. The gene calls are TRBV6-2 or TRBV6-3 and TRBJ2-6; tentatively, D is TRBD2 (5 bases). Trimming took off 6 bases at V and 4 bases at J, with 13 bases between the two ends. The length of the CDR3 is 15 residues. Per germline, CDR1 MNHEY and CDR2 SVGEGT. In DNA form, the CDR3 reads TGTGCCAGCAGGGATGCCCGAGGGGGGGCCAACGTCCTGACTTTC. This translates into CASRDARGGANVLTF.

This clonotype has ten or more counts. This chain uses TRBV4-3 with TRBJ2-2; no firm D call. The CDR3 has 17 residues. The germline V gene encodes CDR1 LGHNA and CDR2 YSLEER. V was pared by 4 bases and J by 1 base, with 16 bases between. CDR3 residues: CASSPATSVMNTGELFF. The CDR3, as DNA: TGCGCCAGCAGCCCAGCGACCAGCGTTATGAACACCGGGGAGCTGTTTTTT.

There are many counts of this clonotype. In DNA, the CDR3 is TGCAGTGTTTCGCAGGGGGAAGAGCAGCCCCAGCATTTT. Translation gives CSVSQGEEQPQHF. V is TRBV20-1 and J is TRBJ1-5; TRBD1 matches 7 bases. The V gene's germline CDR1 is DFQATT and CDR2 SNEGSKA (reference sequence). CDR3 size: 13 residues. The V gene end was trimmed by 7 bases and the J gene end by 7 bases; junction bases not matched to a gene: 10.

This clonotype appeared many times. This chain joins TRBV6-5 and TRBJ2-2; the D is unclear. Germline-derived CDR1 and CDR2 are MNHEY and SVGAGI. This CDR3 spans 15 amino acids. Trimming cost V 0 bases and J 7 bases, with 12 bases left between them. The CDR3 here is CASSYSGVPDGELFF. The DNA for the CDR3 is TGTGCCAGCAGTTACTCGGGTGTCCCTGACGGGGAGCTGTTTTTT.

This clonotype was observed many times. The V call is TRBV6-5, the J call TRBJ1-2, with D unclear. V was clipped by 5 bases and J by 1 base, with 8 bases between them. Germline loops: CDR1 MNHEY, CDR2 SVGAGI. The CDR3 has 13 amino acids. Here the CDR3 DNA reads TGTGCCAGCAGTCGTGACAATAACTATGGCTACACCTTC. Its translation: CASSRDNNYGYTF.

This clonotype was seen ten or more times. The chain employs TRBV20-1 and TRBJ1-2; D is possibly TRBD1 (5 bases). This CDR3 spans 15 amino acids. Germline values: CDR1 DFQATT, CDR2 SNEGSKA (reference sequence). Between the trimmed V and J ends, which lost 3 bases and 4 bases, there was a span of 18 bases. The DNA of the CDR3 is TGCAGTGCTAGTCTAGGTACAGGCGAACGCTATGGCTACACCTTC. Its protein is CSASLGTGERYGYTF.

This clonotype has ten or more counts. This chain links TRBV24-1 with TRBJ2-1; no firm D call. The CDR3 length is 14 residues. V was cut by 5 bases and J by 5 bases, with 12 bases left in between. The germline gives CDR1 KGHDR, CDR2 SFDVKD. The CDR3 region is CATSALYSNNEQFF. The CDR3 coding sequence is TGTGCCACCAGTGCACTATACAGCAACAATGAGCAGTTCTTC.

This clonotype was seen repeatedly, ten times or more. This chain links TRBV5-1 with TRBJ2-1; D is undetermined. This CDR3 region has 14 residues. V was cut by 0 bases and J by 6 bases, with 10 bases left in between. Germline loops: CDR1 SGHRS, CDR2 YFSETQ. For the CDR3, the DNA is TGCGCCAGCAGCTTGGAGGCTACTCGCAATGAGCAGTTCTTC. This sequence encodes CASSLEATRNEQFF.